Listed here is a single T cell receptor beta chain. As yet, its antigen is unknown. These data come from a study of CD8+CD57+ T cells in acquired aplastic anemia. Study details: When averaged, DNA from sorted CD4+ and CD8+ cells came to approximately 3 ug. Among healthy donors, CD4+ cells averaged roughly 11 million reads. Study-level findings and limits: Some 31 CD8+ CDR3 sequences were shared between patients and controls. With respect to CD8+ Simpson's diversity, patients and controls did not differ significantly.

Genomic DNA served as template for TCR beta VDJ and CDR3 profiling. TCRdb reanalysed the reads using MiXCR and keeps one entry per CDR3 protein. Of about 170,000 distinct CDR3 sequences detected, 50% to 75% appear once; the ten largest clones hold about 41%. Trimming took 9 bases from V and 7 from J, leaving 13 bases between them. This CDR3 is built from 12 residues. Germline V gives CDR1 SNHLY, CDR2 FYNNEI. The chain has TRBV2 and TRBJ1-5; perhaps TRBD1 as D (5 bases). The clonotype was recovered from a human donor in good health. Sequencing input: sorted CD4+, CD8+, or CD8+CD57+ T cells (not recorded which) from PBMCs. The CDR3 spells CARGEGEQPQHF. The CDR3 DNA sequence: TGTGCCAGGGGGGAGGGCGAACAGCCCCAGCATTTT.